This is a list of T cell receptor beta chains from one sample in a study of human T cells and chemical hapten exposure. MiXCR was run by TCRdb on the 5' RACE reads, yielding one entry per CDR3 protein. The sample lists under 85,000 distinct CDR3 sequences; under 10% were seen once. The receptors stem from a male donor in good health. CDR3s leave out the opening cysteine and the closing phenylalanine or tryptophan.

V | CDR3
TRBV20-1 | SAPSGTSDYNEQF
TRBV4-2 | ASSQGTGDADTQY
TRBV24-1 | ATSSTGLDTGELF
TRBV11-2 | ASSLHSGPGTDTQY
TRBV10-3 | AIGSGTGTYNEQF
TRBV21-1 | ASSEQKLGQGLISPLH
TRBV4-3 | ASSQDLPVSSGANVLT
TRBV11-2 | ASSVTGLAGLNEQF
TRBV7-9 | ASSPAGATEAF
TRBV27 | ASSLSGANEQF
TRBV5-6 | ASSLASPYHRDTQY
TRBV12-3/TRBV12-4 | AGTGMGSGANVLT
TRBV5-6 | ASSLRGMGAYNEQF
TRBV7-2 | ASSLVRLAVYNEQF
TRBV29-1 | SVRLGQGRTIQETQY
TRBV12-3/TRBV12-4 | ASSPGQGLAEAF
TRBV29-1 | SALTSRQGVDTDTQY
TRBV5-4 | ASSLNIGLRGETQY
TRBV6-5 | ASSSTGTSGGEKLF
TRBV6-6 | ASTLWSTDTQY
TRBV12-3/TRBV12-4 | ASGTRGHDTEAF
TRBV2 | ASNPSYSNQPQH
TRBV14 | ASSQEEEVSGTDTQY
TRBV9 | ASSVATGQDDGYT